The 17 T cell receptor beta chains reported below all come from one sample, sequenced in a study of T cell repertoires in cytomegalovirus infection. TCRdb processed the reads anew with MiXCR; each CDR3 protein has one entry. The sample comprises roughly 600,000 distinct CDR3 sequences, 24% of which are singletons, and roughly 8% rests with the top ten. The specimen sequenced was CD8+ T cells from PBMCs. The receptors were gathered from a human donor in good health (CMV status not recorded). Some clones in this sample may be carry-over from other donors' samples.

Ten or more counts support this clonotype. The chain is built from TRBV7-9 and TRBJ2-2, with a weak D call TRBD1 (5 bases). Germline V gene data show CDR1 as SEHNR and CDR2 as FQNEAQ (reference sequence). The CDR3 totals 16 residues. With 2 bases removed from V and 5 bases from J, the gap between germline ends came to 15 bases. This CDR3 reads CASSLKGLRNTGELFF. Here the CDR3 DNA reads TGTGCCAGCAGCTTAAAGGGGCTACGCAATACCGGGGAGCTGTTTTTT. Full variable domain (remainder filled in from reference TRBV7-9 and TRBJ2-2): DTGVSQNPRHKITKRGQNVTFRCDPISEHNRLYWYRQTLGQGPEFLTYFQNEAQLEKSRLLSDRFSAERPKGSFSTLEIQRTEQGDSAMYLCASSLKGLRNTGELFFGEGSRLTVL.

This sequence joins TRBV29-1 and TRBJ2-2; D may be TRBD1 (5 bases). This CDR3 is built from 13 residues. Germline CDR1 SQVTM, CDR2 ANQGSEA. Trimming cost V 5 bases and J 5 bases, with 12 bases left between them. The CDR3 spells CSVLRGFTGELFF. In DNA form, the CDR3 reads TGCAGCGTTCTTAGGGGCTTTACCGGGGAGCTGTTTTTT.

The CDR3 nucleotides read TGTGCCAGCAGCCAAAGGAGGCAGGGCGAAGCTTTCTTT. It translates to CASSQRRQGEAFF. The chain links TRBV7-6 to TRBJ1-1, with D tentatively TRBD1 (5 bases). The CDR3 runs 13 residues. Germline CDR1 is SGHVS and CDR2 is FNYEAQ. Trimming cost V 5 bases and J 8 bases, with 15 bases left between them.

This clonotype was seen only a few times. The V and J genes are TRBV7-9 and TRBJ2-5; D not certain. The CDR3 covers 15 residues. Germline-derived CDR1 and CDR2 are SEHNR and FQNEAQ (reference sequence). The V end was cut by 5 bases, the J end by 4 bases, with 17 bases between. The CDR3 loop reads CASSPSADSPETQYF. Written as DNA, the CDR3 is TGTGCCAGCAGCCCCTCGGCAGACTCCCCAGAGACCCAGTACTTC.

The chain joins TRBV20-1 to TRBJ2-7; a weak D match, TRBD1 (6 bases). CDR3 size: 15 residues. V was clipped by 2 bases and J by 4 bases, with 18 bases between them. Germline lookup yields CDR1 DFQATT and CDR2 SNEGSKA (reference sequence). The CDR3: CSARYIRGRGYEQYF. DNA for the CDR3: TGCAGTGCTAGATATATCCGGGGCAGGGGTTACGAGCAGTACTTC.

The table lists this clonotype with a few counts. The chain is built from TRBV19 and TRBJ2-3, with TRBD1 identical over 10 bases. The CDR3 contains 15 residues. V shed 4 bases, J shed 1 base, and the junction held 2 bases outside the gene matches. Germline V lookup: CDR1 LNHDA, CDR2 SQIVND (reference sequence). The CDR3, as DNA: TGTGCCAGTAGTACCGGACAGGGGGGCACAGATACGCAGTATTTT. Its protein product is CASSTGQGGTDTQYF.

At least ten counts were recorded for this clonotype. The CDR3 nucleotides read TGCAGTGCTAGAGATCATTGGAGCGGGGGAGTGAACACCGGGGAGCTGTTTTTT. Amino acid sequence: CSARDHWSGGVNTGELFF. The gene calls are TRBV20-1 and TRBJ2-2, with 8 bases lining up with TRBD2. CDR1 DFQATT and CDR2 SNEGSKA come from the germline V gene (reference sequence). This CDR3 has 18 residues. Germline trimming cut 0 bases from V and 1 base from J; bases unmatched to any gene: 10.

The chain carries TRBV5-6 and TRBJ1-1; 8 nucleotides match TRBD1. J gave up 4 bases and V 4 bases, and 15 bases lay outside the gene matches. The CDR3 loop spans 17 amino acids. Germline values: CDR1 SGHDT, CDR2 YYEEEE. The CDR3 loop is CASSIGQGFIRFTEAFF. The CDR3, as DNA: TGTGCCAGCAGCATCGGACAGGGATTTATTAGATTCACTGAAGCTTTCTTT.

The chain employs TRBV7-9 and TRBJ2-7, with TRBD1 matching 7 bases. Losses at the gene ends were 4 bases for V and 9 bases for J; bases not matched to a gene: 6. Germline CDR1 SEHNR, CDR2 FQNEAQ (reference sequence). CDR3 length equals 12 residues. CDR3 coding DNA: TGTGCCAGCAGCTCCGGGACAGCTTGGCAGTACGTC. Amino acids: CASSSGTAWQYV.

This clonotype was seen a few times. J is TRBJ2-1 and V is TRBV7-6; the D gene is possibly TRBD1 (8 bases). CDR3 length equals 15 residues. V lost 5 bases and J 8 bases, leaving 19 bases between the germline ends. Germline CDR1 SGHVS, CDR2 FNYEAQ. The CDR3 DNA reads as TGTGCCAGCAGCCCAGGGGGCGGGGGCTCTGATGAGCAGTTCTTC. Protein product: CASSPGGGGSDEQFF.

The rearrangement uses TRBV14 and TRBJ1-1; possibly TRBD1 for D (6 bases). V was shortened by 0 bases and J by 2 bases, with 16 bases between the two germline ends. Germline V gene data show CDR1 as SGHDN and CDR2 as FVKESK. This CDR3 contains 17 residues. The CDR3 bases are TGTGCCAGCAGCCAAGATCTGGGGGCGCCTAGAAACACTGAAGCTTTCTTT. This encodes CASSQDLGAPRNTEAFF.

This clonotype was recorded many times. The chain uses TRBV7-9 and TRBJ1-1; D is unresolved. The germline V gene encodes CDR1 SEHNR and CDR2 FQNEAQ (reference sequence). The CDR3 is made up of 14 amino acids. V lost 3 bases, J lost 0 bases, and 8 bases lay in between. Here the CDR3 DNA reads TGTGCCAGCAGCTTTACTTCCGTGAACACTGAAGCTTTCTTT. Translated, it gives CASSFTSVNTEAFF.

The chain combines TRBV20-1 with TRBJ2-2, with D unresolved. V dropped 4 bases and J dropped 3 bases, with 18 bases sitting between them. Germline V gene lookup returns CDR1 DFQATT and CDR2 SNEGSKA (reference sequence). This CDR3 contains 16 residues. The CDR3 loop is CSATPFGGPDTGELFF. Here the CDR3 DNA reads TGCAGTGCTACCCCCTTCGGCGGCCCCGACACCGGGGAGCTGTTTTTT.

The chain combines TRBV13 with TRBJ2-1; 7 nucleotides match TRBD1. The CDR3 is made up of 15 amino acids. Looked up from germline, CDR1 is PRHDT and CDR2 is FYEKMQ (reference sequence). The J segment lost 6 bases and the V segment lost 1 base, leaving 6 bases of the junction unmatched. CDR3 coding DNA: TGTGCCAGCAGCTTAGCCAGGGGGTTTTTCAATGAGCAGTTCTTC. This encodes CASSLARGFFNEQFF.

DNA for the CDR3: TGTGCCAGCAGTGAATATATTCGAGGGACATCCCCAGATACGCAGTATTTT. Protein product: CASSEYIRGTSPDTQYF. The V call is TRBV25-1, the J call TRBJ2-3, with a weak D call TRBD1 (6 bases). The germline V gene encodes CDR1 MGHDK and CDR2 SYGVNS. Trimming shortened V by 0 bases and J by 4 bases, and 17 bases separated the two germline ends. This CDR3 is 17 amino acids long.

This clonotype was counted between two and nine times. This chain uses TRBV15 with TRBJ2-3; D remains ambiguous. The V and J ends lost 0 bases and 1 base respectively, with 8 bases between them. This CDR3 spans 15 amino acids. The V gene's germline CDR1 is LNHNV and CDR2 YYDKDF (reference sequence). The CDR3 nucleotides read TGTGCCACCAGCAGAGATAAAGGCGGCACAGATACGCAGTATTTT. Translating it yields CATSRDKGGTDTQYF.

This chain uses TRBV19 with TRBJ1-5; the D is unclear. The CDR3 covers 13 residues. The germline gives CDR1 LNHDA, CDR2 SQIVND (reference sequence). The V end lost 3 bases, the J end lost 0 bases, and 3 bases lay between the germline ends. The CDR3 DNA follows: TGTGCCAGTAGTATGGCTAGCAATCAGCCCCAGCATTTT. Translating it yields CASSMASNQPQHF.